The T cell receptor (beta chain) under discussion was sequenced for a study of glioma-infiltrating T cells. The iRepertoire nested amplicon-rescue multiplex PCR amplified TCR alpha and beta CDR3s from RNA. For one-step reverse transcription and amplification, about 90-450 ng of tissue mRNA or PBMC total RNA was used. TCRdb re-derived calls from the multiplex PCR reads in MiXCR, one entry per CDR3 protein. The sample consists of over 130,000 distinct CDR3 sequences, more than 35% of them appearing once. Study-level points and caveats: Tissue and blood shared very few CDR3 sequences. Gliomas, especially low-grade, showed above-expected tissue-blood divergence; non-neoplastic patients showed below.

The CDR3 runs 15 residues. V lost 3 bases and J 0 bases, leaving 9 bases between the germline ends. Germline V gene data show CDR1 as MDHEN and CDR2 as SYDVKM. This clonotype has just a few counts. Its antigen remains unidentified. The gene calls are TRBV28 and TRBJ1-5; TRBD1 is a possible D gene (5 bases). Sequencing input: glioma tissue, nonneoplastic brain tissue, or PBMCs (not recorded which). The sequence derives from a human donor with low-grade glioma or glioblastoma, undergoing nonglioma brain surgery, or in good health (not recorded which). The CDR3 here is CASSFSGHSNQPQHF. CDR3 DNA sequence: TGTGCCAGCAGTTTTTCAGGGCATAGCAATCAGCCCCAGCATTTT. Full variable domain (remainder filled in from reference TRBV28 and TRBJ1-5): DVKVTQSSRYLVKRTGEKVFLECVQDMDHENMFWYRQDPGLGLRLIYFSYDVKMKEKGDIPEGYSVSREKKERFSLILESASTNQTSMYLCASSFSGHSNQPQHFGDGTRLSIL.